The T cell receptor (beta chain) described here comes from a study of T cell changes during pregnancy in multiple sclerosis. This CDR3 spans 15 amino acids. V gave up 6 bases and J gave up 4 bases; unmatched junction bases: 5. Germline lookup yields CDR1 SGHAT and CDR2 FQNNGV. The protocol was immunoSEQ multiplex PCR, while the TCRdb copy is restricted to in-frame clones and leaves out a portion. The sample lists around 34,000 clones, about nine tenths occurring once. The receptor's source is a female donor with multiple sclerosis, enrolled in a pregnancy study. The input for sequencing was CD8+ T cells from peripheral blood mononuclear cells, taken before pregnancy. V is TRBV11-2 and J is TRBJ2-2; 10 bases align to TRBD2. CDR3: CASSPGLAPTGELFF. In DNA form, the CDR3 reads TGTGCCAGCAGTCCGGGACTAGCGCCCACCGGGGAGCTGTTTTTT.